This T cell receptor (beta chain) was found in a study of beta chain features in type 1 diabetes. Study observations and caveats: Shortening that was moderate but significant affected the TCRB CDR3s of Type 1 diabetes patients in all four CD4+ subsets. The cDNA sequencing approach could over-represent high-TCR-expressing cells.

Germline CDR1 and CDR2: MNHNS and SASEGT. V trimming: 10 bases; J trimming: 7 bases; junction bases outside the gene matches: 4. The CDR3 sequence is 12 residues long. This clone was detected only a few times. Its target is unknown. Sequencing targeted expressed TCRB transcripts, as all isolated RNA had been reverse transcribed. Here immunoSEQ multiplex PCR was the method, and the copy in TCRdb shows in-frame clones only, minus some. This sample has about 370,000 clones, with roughly a tenth found just once. The rearrangement links TRBV6-1 to TRBJ1-5, with 10 bases matching TRBD1. Source material: central memory CD4+ T cells from blood. The clonotype comes from a man under 40 with type 1 diabetes. The CDR3 coding sequence is TGTGCCACCGGGACAGGGGAACAGCCCCAGCATTTT. This encodes CATGTGEQPQHF.